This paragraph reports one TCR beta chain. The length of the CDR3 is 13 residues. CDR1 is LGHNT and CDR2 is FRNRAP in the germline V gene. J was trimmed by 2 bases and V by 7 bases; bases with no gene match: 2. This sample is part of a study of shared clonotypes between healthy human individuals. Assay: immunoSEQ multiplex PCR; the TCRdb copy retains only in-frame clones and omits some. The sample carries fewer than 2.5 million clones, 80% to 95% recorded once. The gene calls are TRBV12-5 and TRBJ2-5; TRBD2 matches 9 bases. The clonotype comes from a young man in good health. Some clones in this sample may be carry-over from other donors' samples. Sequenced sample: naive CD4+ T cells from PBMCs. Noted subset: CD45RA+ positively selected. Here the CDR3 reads CASELAGQETQYF. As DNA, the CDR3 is TGTGCTAGTGAGCTAGCGGGGCAAGAGACCCAGTACTTC.